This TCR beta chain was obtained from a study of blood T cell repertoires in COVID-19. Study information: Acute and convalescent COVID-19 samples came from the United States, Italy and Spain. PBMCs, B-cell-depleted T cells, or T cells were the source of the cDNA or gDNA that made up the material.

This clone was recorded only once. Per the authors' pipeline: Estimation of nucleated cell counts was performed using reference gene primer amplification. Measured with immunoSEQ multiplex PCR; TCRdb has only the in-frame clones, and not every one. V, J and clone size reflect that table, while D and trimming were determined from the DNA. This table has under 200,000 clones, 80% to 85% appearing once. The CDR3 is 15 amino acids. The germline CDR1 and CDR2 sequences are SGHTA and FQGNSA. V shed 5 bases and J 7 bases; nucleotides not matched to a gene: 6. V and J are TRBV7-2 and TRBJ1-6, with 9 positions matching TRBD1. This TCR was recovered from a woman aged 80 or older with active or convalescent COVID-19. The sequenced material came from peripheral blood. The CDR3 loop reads CASSNTGTGNSPLHF. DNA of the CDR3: TGTGCCAGCAGCAACACCGGGACAGGGAATTCACCCCTCCACTTT.